The rows below give T cell receptor beta chains drawn from one sample of a study of T cells in Graves' hyperthyroidism and ophthalmopathy. TCRdb re-derived calls from the multiplex PCR reads in MiXCR, one entry per CDR3 protein. Here the sample spans roughly 290,000 distinct CDR3 sequences, less than 15% being singletons. What was sequenced was blood. The source is a woman aged 30 to 39 with Graves' hyperthyroidism that later progressed to Graves' ophthalmopathy. Both conserved end residues are part of each CDR3. The D gene is left open where the match is weak. The size entry is marked missing in some rows and otherwise reads once, few, many or a size class.

cdr3_nt cdr3_aa v_call d_call j_call clone_size
TGCAGCCTAACGCGGGGGGGCCGCACAGATACGCAGTATTTT CSLTRGGRTDTQYF TRBV20-1 TRBD2 TRBJ2-3 .
TGCGCCAGCAGCTCTAGCGGGAATTCCTACGAGCAGTACTTC CASSSSGNSYEQYF TRBV5-1 TRBD2 TRBJ2-7 many
TGTGCCAGCAGCGTAGATGGGCTCCGCACAGATACGCAGTATTTT CASSVDGLRTDTQYF TRBV9 . TRBJ2-3 .
TGCAGCGTTGAGGGGGGGGGGGTTGGCTTCTACGAGCAGTACTTC CSVEGGGVGFYEQYF TRBV29-1 TRBD2 TRBJ2-7 many
TGTGCCAGCAGTTACGGGGCGGGAAACTACAATGAGCAGTTCTTC CASSYGAGNYNEQFF TRBV6-6 . TRBJ2-1 many
TGTGCCAGCAGCCCCGGCGGGCCCAGCTATGGCTACACCTTC CASSPGGPSYGYTF TRBV28 . TRBJ1-2 many
TGTGCCATTCACCCGGGACTAGCGGACCCTGGGGAGCAGTACTTC CAIHPGLADPGEQYF TRBV10-3 TRBD2 TRBJ2-7 .
TGTGCCAGTAGTAGACAGGGGGCAGCGAATGGCTACACCTTC CASSRQGAANGYTF TRBV19 TRBD1 TRBJ1-2 few
TGTGCCAGCAGCCATCCGACTAGCGGGAGGGCCTACGAGCAGTACTTC CASSHPTSGRAYEQYF TRBV4-2 TRBD2 TRBJ2-7 many
TGCGCCAGCAGCTTGGGGGTTAAGTGGGCCGCAGATACGCAGTATTTT CASSLGVKWAADTQYF TRBV5-1 . TRBJ2-3 .
TGCGCCAGCAGTGAGTCGGGATACTCTGGAAACACCATATATTTT CASSESGYSGNTIYF TRBV10-1 . TRBJ1-3 .
TGTGCCAGCAGCTTAACCCAGATTACTAATGAAAAACTGTTTTTT CASSLTQITNEKLFF TRBV7-9 . TRBJ1-4 many
TGTGCCAGCAGCGGGACTAGCGGGAGGATCGGGTACGAGCAGTACTTC CASSGTSGRIGYEQYF TRBV12-3/TRBV12-4 TRBD2 TRBJ2-7 many
TGTGCCAGCTCAAGGGGGGGACTAGCGGGATCTCCTTCCTACGAGCAGTACTTC CASSRGGLAGSPSYEQYF TRBV12-3/TRBV12-4 TRBD2 TRBJ2-7 many
TGTGCTAGTGGAATCGGGACAGTGGAGACCCAGTACTTC CASGIGTVETQYF TRBV12-5 TRBD1 TRBJ2-5 few
TGTGCCAGCATAAAACGGGATACGCAGTATTTT CASIKRDTQYF TRBV27 . TRBJ2-3 many
TGTGCCAGCAGTAACCGGGAGTACGGTGAGCAGTTCTTC CASSNREYGEQFF TRBV28 . TRBJ2-1 many
TGTGCCTGGGGGGACTATGGTCTATACGAGCAGTACTTC CAWGDYGLYEQYF TRBV30 TRBD2 TRBJ2-7 few
TGTGCCAGCAGCCGAACTAGCAGCGAGCAGTTCTTC CASSRTSSEQFF TRBV5-6 . TRBJ2-1 few
TGTGCCAGCAGCCGTGAAGACATCGAGGTTATCCCTGAAGCTTTCTTT CASSREDIEVIPEAFF TRBV11-2 . TRBJ1-1 many
TGTGCCAGCACTAATATCCGGGACGGTATTAATTTTGGGGTTAACTATGGCTACACCTTC CASTNIRDGINFGVNYGYTF TRBV27 . TRBJ1-2 many
TGTGCCAGCAGTTTATGGACAGGTAGCTCCTACGAGCAGTACTTC CASSLWTGSSYEQYF TRBV28 . TRBJ2-7 many
TGCAGTGCTAGATCCCTCTTGGGGGGCGGGGATGAGCAGTTCTTC CSARSLLGGGDEQFF TRBV20-1 . TRBJ2-1 many
TGTGCCAGCTCGGCGCTATCTGTGACAGGACAAGAGACCCAGTACTTC CASSALSVTGQETQYF TRBV18 . TRBJ2-5 many
TGTGCCAGCACCTTAAGCCCGAAGCAGACTGAAGCTTTCTTT CASTLSPKQTEAFF TRBV11-2 . TRBJ1-1 many
TGCAGTGCTAGGGGGGGGACAGGGGTTCGCACAGATACGCAGTATTTT CSARGGTGVRTDTQYF TRBV20-1 TRBD1 TRBJ2-3 many
TGTGCCAGCAGCCGAAACAGGGGGCGGCCCCAAGAGACCCAGTACTTC CASSRNRGRPQETQYF TRBV6-1 TRBD1 TRBJ2-5 many
TGTGCCAGCAGCGTCGGACTAGTAAATGAGCAGTTCTTC CASSVGLVNEQFF TRBV7-3 TRBD2 TRBJ2-1 many